A selection of T cell receptor beta chains follows, all from one sample in a study of cytomegalovirus exposure and HLA in healthy donors. The method was immunoSEQ multiplex PCR; TCRdb's version includes in-frame clones alone and lacks a portion of them. The data show about 140,000 clones, approximately 78% seen once. Material for sequencing was PBMCs. Receptors originate from a man younger than 35 in good health and CMV-seropositive. Both conserved end residues are part of each CDR3. The order of the fields is clone size, J gene, D gene, V gene, CDR3 length, CDR3 DNA, CDR3 protein. The D gene is left open where the match is weak. Expanded clones get a size class; other rows say once, few or many, or leave the size out.

clone_size: NA
j_call: TRBJ2-6
d_call: NA
v_call: TRBV4-2
cdr3_length: 15
cdr3_nt: TGTGCCAGTCAGGCCCCAGACGCTGGGGCCAACGTCCTGACTTTC
cdr3_aa: CASQAPDAGANVLTF

clone_size: NA
j_call: TRBJ2-5
d_call: TRBD2
v_call: TRBV30
cdr3_length: 15
cdr3_nt: TGTGCCTGGGGGAGACTAGCGGGAGTATCAGAGGCCCAGTACTTC
cdr3_aa: CAWGRLAGVSEAQYF

clone_size: NA
j_call: TRBJ1-1
d_call: NA
v_call: TRBV5-1
cdr3_length: 13
cdr3_nt: TGCGCCAGCAGCTTGGGAGGGGGTGATGAAGCTTTCTTT
cdr3_aa: CASSLGGGDEAFF

clone_size: once
j_call: TRBJ2-2
d_call: TRBD2
v_call: TRBV5-1
cdr3_length: 16
cdr3_nt: TGCGCCAGCAGCATTACTAGCGGCATGGAGTTGAGGGAGCTGTTTTTT
cdr3_aa: CASSITSGMELRELFF

clone_size: NA
j_call: TRBJ2-7
d_call: TRBD1
v_call: TRBV19
cdr3_length: 14
cdr3_nt: TGTGCCAGTAGTGACGACAGGGGGCCCCACGAGCAGTACTTC
cdr3_aa: CASSDDRGPHEQYF

clone_size: NA
j_call: TRBJ2-5
d_call: NA
v_call: TRBV29-1
cdr3_length: 11
cdr3_nt: TGCAGCGTTGTCAGACAAGAGACCCAGTACTTC
cdr3_aa: CSVVRQETQYF

clone_size: NA
j_call: TRBJ2-2
d_call: NA
v_call: TRBV4-2
cdr3_length: 16
cdr3_nt: TGTGCCAGCAGCCCGACCGAGGCCCTAGGCGCCGGGGAGCTGTTTTTT
cdr3_aa: CASSPTEALGAGELFF

clone_size: NA
j_call: TRBJ2-7
d_call: NA
v_call: TRBV9
cdr3_length: 13
cdr3_nt: TGTGCCAGCAGCACCCAGGAATCCTACGAGCAGTACTTC
cdr3_aa: CASSTQESYEQYF

clone_size: NA
j_call: TRBJ2-7
d_call: NA
v_call: TRBV6-6
cdr3_length: 11
cdr3_nt: TGTGCCAGCAGTCAATCGGGCGAGCAGTACTTC
cdr3_aa: CASSQSGEQYF

clone_size: NA
j_call: TRBJ1-1
d_call: NA
v_call: TRBV28
cdr3_length: 15
cdr3_nt: TGTGCCAGCAGGACGGGTTTAGTCACGAACACTGAAGCTTTCTTT
cdr3_aa: CASRTGLVTNTEAFF

clone_size: NA
j_call: TRBJ1-4
d_call: NA
v_call: TRBV5-1
cdr3_length: 15
cdr3_nt: TGCGCCAGCAGCTTGGCCGGGGGAAGGGCTGAAAAACTGTTTTTT
cdr3_aa: CASSLAGGRAEKLFF

clone_size: NA
j_call: TRBJ1-4
d_call: NA
v_call: TRBV19
cdr3_length: 14
cdr3_nt: TGTGCCAGTAACATAGGGGTTTCCTACGAAAAACTGTTTTTT
cdr3_aa: CASNIGVSYEKLFF

clone_size: NA
j_call: TRBJ1-3
d_call: NA
v_call: TRBV7-2
cdr3_length: 12
cdr3_nt: TGTGCCAGCAGCCTCCTCGGAAACACCATATATTTT
cdr3_aa: CASSLLGNTIYF

clone_size: NA
j_call: TRBJ2-1
d_call: TRBD2
v_call: TRBV9
cdr3_length: 16
cdr3_nt: TGTGCCAGCAGCGCAGCGAGCGGGAGCTCCTACAATGAGCAGTTCTTC
cdr3_aa: CASSAASGSSYNEQFF

clone_size: NA
j_call: TRBJ2-2
d_call: TRBD1
v_call: TRBV7-9
cdr3_length: 17
cdr3_nt: TGTGCCAGCAGCTTGACACTTTCCGGGACAGGGAACGGGGAGCTGTTTTTT
cdr3_aa: CASSLTLSGTGNGELFF

clone_size: NA
j_call: TRBJ2-5
d_call: TRBD2
v_call: TRBV28
cdr3_length: 17
cdr3_nt: TGTGCCAGCAGCTTATGGGTTTTGACGGGAGGGGGAGAGACCCAGTACTTC
cdr3_aa: CASSLWVLTGGGETQYF

clone_size: few
j_call: TRBJ1-1
d_call: TRBD1
v_call: TRBV6-6
cdr3_length: 16
cdr3_nt: TGTGCCAGCAGTTACAGGGGGCAATCTTATAACACTGAAGCTTTCTTT
cdr3_aa: CASSYRGQSYNTEAFF

clone_size: NA
j_call: TRBJ2-2
d_call: TRBD1
v_call: TRBV6-1
cdr3_length: 15
cdr3_nt: TGTGCCAGCAGTAACAGACAGGGGAACACCGGGGAGCTGTTTTTT
cdr3_aa: CASSNRQGNTGELFF

clone_size: once
j_call: TRBJ2-3
d_call: NA
v_call: TRBV4-2
cdr3_length: 14
cdr3_nt: TGTGCCAGCAGCCCCCGGAGGGATAGGGATACGCAGTATTTT
cdr3_aa: CASSPRRDRDTQYF

clone_size: NA
j_call: TRBJ1-5
d_call: TRBD1
v_call: TRBV28
cdr3_length: 14
cdr3_nt: TGTGCCAGCAGTTTAACAGGGGCTACTCAGCCCCAGCATTTT
cdr3_aa: CASSLTGATQPQHF

clone_size: NA
j_call: TRBJ1-5
d_call: NA
v_call: TRBV19
cdr3_length: 14
cdr3_nt: TGTGCCAGTAGCAGGGTATATGGCAATCAGCCCCAGCATTTT
cdr3_aa: CASSRVYGNQPQHF

clone_size: NA
j_call: TRBJ2-2
d_call: NA
v_call: TRBV28
cdr3_length: 13
cdr3_nt: TGTGCCAGCTTGACAGGGAACACCGGGGAGCTGTTTTTT
cdr3_aa: CASLTGNTGELFF

clone_size: NA
j_call: TRBJ2-3
d_call: TRBD1
v_call: TRBV5-1
cdr3_length: 16
cdr3_nt: TGCGCCAGCAGCTTGGAAACCGGGACAGGGGGGAATACGCAGTATTTT
cdr3_aa: CASSLETGTGGNTQYF

clone_size: NA
j_call: TRBJ2-2
d_call: NA
v_call: TRBV5-6
cdr3_length: 14
cdr3_nt: TGTGCCAGCAGCTTGGGGGGGCATCCCGGGGAGCTGTTTTTT
cdr3_aa: CASSLGGHPGELFF

clone_size: NA
j_call: TRBJ2-7
d_call: NA
v_call: TRBV6-5
cdr3_length: 13
cdr3_nt: TGTGCCAGCAGCCCCGCGGCCTTCAGCGAGCAGTACTTC
cdr3_aa: CASSPAAFSEQYF

clone_size: NA
j_call: TRBJ2-2
d_call: TRBD2
v_call: TRBV5-1
cdr3_length: 15
cdr3_nt: TGCGCCAGCAGCTTGGGACTAGCGGGGACCGGGGAGCTGTTTTTT
cdr3_aa: CASSLGLAGTGELFF

clone_size: NA
j_call: TRBJ1-2
d_call: NA
v_call: TRBV6-5
cdr3_length: 14
cdr3_nt: TGTGCCAGCAGTTCCAGGGGCCGAGCCTATGGCTACACCTTC
cdr3_aa: CASSSRGRAYGYTF

clone_size: NA
j_call: TRBJ1-5
d_call: NA
v_call: TRBV28
cdr3_length: 15
cdr3_nt: TGTGCCAGCACTATCGGACAGATTAGCAATCAGCCCCAGCATTTT
cdr3_aa: CASTIGQISNQPQHF

clone_size: few
j_call: TRBJ2-1
d_call: NA
v_call: TRBV4-1
cdr3_length: 16
cdr3_nt: TGCGCCAGCAGCCAAGATCTGGGGAGCTCCTACAATGAGCAGTTCTTC
cdr3_aa: CASSQDLGSSYNEQFF

clone_size: once
j_call: TRBJ2-1
d_call: NA
v_call: TRBV7-9
cdr3_length: 15
cdr3_nt: TGTGCCAGCAGCTTAGCGGGAGGTATCTACAATGAGCAGTTCTTC
cdr3_aa: CASSLAGGIYNEQFF

clone_size: NA
j_call: TRBJ1-2
d_call: TRBD1
v_call: TRBV6-1
cdr3_length: 15
cdr3_nt: TGTGCCAGCAGGCCGGACAGGGGGCGCGGCTATGGCTACACCTTC
cdr3_aa: CASRPDRGRGYGYTF

clone_size: few
j_call: TRBJ2-7
d_call: NA
v_call: TRBV11-2
cdr3_length: 13
cdr3_nt: TGTGCCAGCAGCTCCTGGCAGAAGGGGGAGCAGTACTTC
cdr3_aa: CASSSWQKGEQYF

clone_size: NA
j_call: TRBJ2-5
d_call: NA
v_call: TRBV5-1
cdr3_length: 15
cdr3_nt: TGCGCCAGCAGCTTGCTAGGAGGGTCGTTCGAGACCCAGTACTTC
cdr3_aa: CASSLLGGSFETQYF

clone_size: NA
j_call: TRBJ2-5
d_call: NA
v_call: TRBV28
cdr3_length: 13
cdr3_nt: TGTGCCAGCAGTTTAAGCAGAGGAGAGACCCAGTACTTC
cdr3_aa: CASSLSRGETQYF

clone_size: NA
j_call: TRBJ2-7
d_call: NA
v_call: TRBV27
cdr3_length: 13
cdr3_nt: TGTGCCAGCAGCTGGGGGACTTTATACGAGCAGTACTTC
cdr3_aa: CASSWGTLYEQYF

clone_size: NA
j_call: TRBJ2-5
d_call: NA
v_call: TRBV5-1
cdr3_length: 18
cdr3_nt: TGCGCCAGCAGCCTGGGAGGAGACCTCCTCGGTCGCCAAGAGACCCAGTACTTC
cdr3_aa: CASSLGGDLLGRQETQYF

clone_size: NA
j_call: TRBJ2-7
d_call: TRBD2
v_call: TRBV19
cdr3_length: 15
cdr3_nt: TGTGCCAGTAGTCCATCCGGGACTAGCGACTACGAGCAGTACTTC
cdr3_aa: CASSPSGTSDYEQYF

clone_size: NA
j_call: TRBJ1-2
d_call: TRBD1
v_call: TRBV11-2
cdr3_length: 14
cdr3_nt: TGTGCCAGCAGCTTAGAGCCAGGGGGATTGGGCTACACCTTC
cdr3_aa: CASSLEPGGLGYTF

clone_size: NA
j_call: TRBJ2-7
d_call: NA
v_call: TRBV30
cdr3_length: 11
cdr3_nt: TGTGCCTGGAGTCTCGCCCAGGAGCAGTACTTC
cdr3_aa: CAWSLAQEQYF

clone_size: NA
j_call: TRBJ2-1
d_call: TRBD2
v_call: TRBV6-1
cdr3_length: 12
cdr3_nt: TGTGCGAGCGGGAGGCTCTACAATGAGCAGTTCTTC
cdr3_aa: CASGRLYNEQFF

clone_size: NA
j_call: TRBJ1-2
d_call: TRBD1
v_call: TRBV19
cdr3_length: 15
cdr3_nt: TGTGCCAGTAGTATACTGGGACAGGGGAAGTGGGGCTACACCTTC
cdr3_aa: CASSILGQGKWGYTF

clone_size: once
j_call: TRBJ2-5
d_call: NA
v_call: TRBV11-2
cdr3_length: 14
cdr3_nt: TGTGCCAGCAGCTTCGGACTTACCCGAGAGACCCAGTACTTC
cdr3_aa: CASSFGLTRETQYF

clone_size: once
j_call: TRBJ1-4
d_call: NA
v_call: TRBV28
cdr3_length: 16
cdr3_nt: TGTGCCAGCAGTCCCCGACAGCTAGGGGATAATGAAAAACTGTTTTTT
cdr3_aa: CASSPRQLGDNEKLFF